This T cell receptor (beta chain) was recorded in a study of blood T cell repertoires in COVID-19. The CDR3 is 16 residues long. V shed 1 base and J shed 0 bases, with 13 bases lying between them. Profiling relied on immunoSEQ multiplex PCR, and the TCRdb table lists in-frame clones only, not all of them. The table lists 250,000 to 300,000 clones, more than 85% of them singletons, with 3.6% in the top ten. The sequencing sample was made of peripheral blood. The receptor comes from a man between 18 and 29 years old with active or convalescent COVID-19. The chain is built from TRBV23-1 and TRBJ2-7; D is unclear. TRBV23-1 is known as an ORF, though its function is uncertain. The CDR3 here is CASSQFAVPTSYEQYF. The CDR3, as DNA: TGCGCCAGCAGTCAATTCGCCGTTCCTACCTCCTACGAGCAGTACTTC.